This TCR beta chain is from a study of identical twins. General study results and limits: Out-of-frame TCR alpha sharing observed in monozygotic twins exceeded model estimates.

Concerning this clonotype: Its antigen is currently unknown.

Germline assignment: CDR1 SNHLY and CDR2 FYNNEI. The V and J ends lost 8 bases and 6 bases respectively, with 20 bases between them. This CDR3 comprises 14 residues. TCRdb reprocessed the 5' RACE reads via MiXCR and lists one record per CDR3 protein. The repertoire holds 1.5 million to 2 million distinct CDR3 sequences, with 25% to 35% as singletons. The chain recombines TRBV2 with TRBJ2-7, with D possibly being TRBD1 or TRBD2 (6 bases each). The sequence was collected from a newborn girl in good health. Material for sequencing was cord blood. For the CDR3, the DNA is TGTGCCAGCGTGGTTGGACGGGGGCCCCTCGAGCAGTACTTC. Protein sequence: CASVVGRGPLEQYF.